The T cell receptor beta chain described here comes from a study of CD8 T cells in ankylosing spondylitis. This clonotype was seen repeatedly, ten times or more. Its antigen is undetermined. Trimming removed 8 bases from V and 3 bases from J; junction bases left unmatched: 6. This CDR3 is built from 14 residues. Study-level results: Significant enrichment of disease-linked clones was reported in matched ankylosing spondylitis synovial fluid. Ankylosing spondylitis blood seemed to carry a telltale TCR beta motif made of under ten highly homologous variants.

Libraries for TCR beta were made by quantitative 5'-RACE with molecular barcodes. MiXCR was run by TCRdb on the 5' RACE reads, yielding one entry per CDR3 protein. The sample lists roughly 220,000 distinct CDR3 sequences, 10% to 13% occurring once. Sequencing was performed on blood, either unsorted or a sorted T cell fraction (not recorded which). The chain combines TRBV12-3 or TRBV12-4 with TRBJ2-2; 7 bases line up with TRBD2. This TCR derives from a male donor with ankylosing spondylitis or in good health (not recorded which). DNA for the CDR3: TGTGCCAGCTCGGGGAGGGCGGACACCGGGGAGCTGTTTTTT. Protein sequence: CASSGRADTGELFF.